Shown below are 17 T cell receptor beta chains from a single sample sequenced in a study of shared clonotypes between healthy human individuals. Data came from immunoSEQ multiplex PCR; TCRdb stores just in-frame clones and leaves some out. The sample holds about 1.1 million clones, around 82% seen once. Sequenced sample: memory CD4+ T cells from PBMCs. The subset is: CD45RA-negative fraction. The receptors derive from a man aged 18-30 years in good health. Some clones in this sample may be carry-over from other donors' samples.

The genes are TRBV7-9 and TRBJ2-1, with a weak D call TRBD2 (6 bases). The CDR3 has 15 amino acids. Trimming shortened V by 5 bases and J by 9 bases, and 20 bases separated the two germline ends. Germline V gives CDR1 SEHNR, CDR2 FQNEAQ (reference sequence). CDR3 protein: CASSTTVGGRSEQFF. The CDR3 DNA follows: TGTGCCAGCAGCACCACGGTTGGAGGGCGTAGTGAGCAGTTCTTC.

Details on this clone: Distinct nucleotide sequences in the sample also encode this CDR3. The rearrangement links TRBV9 to TRBJ2-7, with TRBD1 matching 10 bases. Germline V gives CDR1 SGDLS, CDR2 YYNGEE. The CDR3 totals 13 residues. The V gene end was trimmed by 4 bases and the J gene end by 10 bases; junction bases not matched to a gene: 8. The CDR3: CASSPGTGVEQYF. In DNA, the CDR3 is TGTGCCAGCAGCCCCGGGACAGGGGTAGAACAGTACTTC.

The V and J genes are TRBV11-2 and TRBJ2-1; D is undetermined. V was shortened by 6 bases and J by 5 bases, with 17 bases between the two germline ends. Germline V gene data show CDR1 as SGHAT and CDR2 as FQNNGV. This CDR3 spans 15 amino acids. The CDR3 sequence is CASRLVASRDNEQFF. CDR3 DNA sequence: TGTGCCAGCAGGCTAGTTGCTTCTAGGGACAATGAGCAGTTCTTC.

The rearrangement joins TRBV27 to TRBJ1-4, with 7 positions matching TRBD1. The J segment lost 7 bases and the V segment lost 4 bases, leaving 9 bases of the junction unmatched. Germline assignment: CDR1 MNHEY and CDR2 SMNVEV (reference sequence). The CDR3 has 15 residues. DNA of the CDR3: TGTGCCAGCAGTTCCTTGACAGGGAAAGGTGAAAAACTGTTTTTT. Translating it yields CASSSLTGKGEKLFF.

This clone came up a few times. In the same sample, other DNA sequences code for this CDR3. The rearrangement uses TRBV2 and TRBJ2-7; TRBD2 aligns across 12 bases. Germline CDR1 reads SNHLY; CDR2 reads FYNNEI. The CDR3 extends over 14 amino acids. The V gene end was trimmed by 3 bases and the J gene end by 3 bases; junction bases not matched to a gene: 0. This CDR3 reads CASSETSGSYEQYF. The DNA for the CDR3 is TGTGCCAGCAGTGAGACTAGCGGGAGCTACGAGCAGTACTTC.

The chain joins TRBV5-6 to TRBJ2-1; D possibly corresponds to TRBD2 (7 bases). In germline, CDR1 is SGHDT, CDR2 YYEEEE. The CDR3 consists of 18 residues. The V end was cut by 4 bases, the J end by 0 bases, with 20 bases between. CDR3 bases: TGTGCCAGCAGCCTCCTCAGGGGCGGGAGTACCTCCTACAATGAGCAGTTCTTC. Translation gives CASSLLRGGSTSYNEQFF.

This clone was detected ten times or more. The genes are TRBV6-5 and TRBJ2-1; 14 nucleotides line up with TRBD2. The CDR3 is 14 amino acids. CDR1 MNHEY and CDR2 SVGAGI come from the germline V gene. The V segment lost 5 bases and the J segment 9 bases; nucleotides outside the gene matches: 3. The CDR3 spells CASSGTSGSTEQFF. The DNA of the CDR3 is TGTGCCAGCAGTGGGACTAGCGGGAGTACTGAGCAGTTCTTC.

This clone has more than one count but fewer than ten. The V call is TRBV28, the J call TRBJ1-5, with TRBD1 identical over 8 bases. Unmatched junction bases numbered 8, after V lost 5 bases and J lost 5 bases. CDR1 MDHEN and CDR2 SYDVKM come from the germline V gene. The CDR3 totals 15 residues. The DNA for the CDR3 is TGTGCCAGCAGTCATCTGACAGGGGCGCATCAGCCCCAGCATTTT. Protein sequence: CASSHLTGAHQPQHF.

This clone was recorded a few times. With a much larger clone just one base away, this may be a read error. CDR3 in DNA: TGTGCCAGCAGCTGGACTAGCGGCAGCACAGATACGCAGTATTTT. It specifies CASSWTSGSTDTQYF. The chain uses TRBV9 and TRBJ2-3; 10 bases are a match to TRBD2. CDR3 length equals 15 residues. With 4 bases clipped from V and 0 bases from J, the junction kept 2 bases outside the gene matches. Per germline, CDR1 SGDLS and CDR2 YYNGEE.

This clone was observed many times. Other nucleotide sequences from this sample produce the same CDR3. The gene calls are TRBV5-1 and TRBJ2-3; 12 nucleotides match TRBD2. The CDR3 spans 16 residues. The V and J ends lost 0 bases and 3 bases, in that order; junction bases with no gene match: 2. Germline lookup yields CDR1 SGHRS and CDR2 YFSETQ. This CDR3 is CASSLGLAGDTDTQYF. The CDR3 nucleotides are TGCGCCAGCAGCTTGGGACTAGCGGGAGATACAGATACGCAGTATTTT.

The J gene is TRBJ2-6, the V gene TRBV7-6; D unresolved. This CDR3 is built from 16 residues. Trimming shortened V by 1 base and J by 2 bases, and 9 bases separated the two germline ends. Germline CDR1 is SGHVS and CDR2 is FNYEAQ. The CDR3 is CASSLEVTAGANVLTF. The CDR3 nucleotides read TGTGCCAGCAGCTTAGAGGTAACAGCTGGGGCCAACGTCCTGACTTTC.

The chain links TRBV25-1 to TRBJ1-2, with D possibly TRBD1 on 6 matching bases. V was cut by 4 bases and J by 1 base, with 10 bases left in between. The CDR3 runs to 14 residues. CDR1 is MGHDK and CDR2 is SYGVNS in the germline V gene. CDR3: CASSAGQSNYGYTF. For the CDR3, the DNA is TGTGCCAGCAGTGCCGGACAGAGTAACTATGGCTACACCTTC.

The V gene is TRBV7-9, the J gene TRBJ1-1, with 8 bases fitting TRBD1. The CDR3 extends over 13 amino acids. The germline gives CDR1 SEHNR, CDR2 FQNEAQ (reference sequence). The V gene end was trimmed by 5 bases and the J gene end by 5 bases; junction bases not matched to a gene: 4. The CDR3 spells CASSPTGGTEAFF. The CDR3 DNA reads TGTGCCAGCAGCCCTACAGGGGGTACTGAAGCTTTCTTT. Full variable domain (outside the CDR3, taken from reference TRBV7-9 and TRBJ1-1): DTGVSQNPRHKITKRGQNVTFRCDPISEHNRLYWYRQTLGQGPEFLTYFQNEAQLEKSRLLSDRFSAERPKGSFSTLEIQRTEQGDSAMYLCASSPTGGTEAFFGQGTRLTVV.

The count of this clone is one. The same CDR3 is also encoded by other DNA sequences in this sample. The chain links TRBV7-2 to TRBJ2-2; D is undetermined. With 2 bases removed from V and 2 bases from J, the gap between germline ends came to 9 bases. CDR3 size: 15 residues. The germline gives CDR1 SGHTA, CDR2 FQGNSA. CDR3 loop: CASSLLGPNTGELFF. Written as DNA, the CDR3 is TGTGCCAGCAGCTTATTAGGGCCCAACACCGGGGAGCTGTTTTTT.

This clone was counted many times. This sequence joins TRBV4-1 and TRBJ1-4, with D perhaps matching TRBD1 (6 bases). Germline V gene lookup returns CDR1 MGHRA and CDR2 YSYEKL. This CDR3 is built from 16 residues. Deletions cut 0 bases from V and 8 bases from J, with 16 bases between. The CDR3 coding sequence is TGCGCCAGCAGCCAAGATCCTCCGAGGGGGACCGAAAAACTGTTTTTT. Its translation is CASSQDPPRGTEKLFF.

The CDR3 here is CASSLGGLGTEAFF. CDR3 sequence (DNA): TGCGCCAGCAGCTTGGGGGGGCTAGGCACTGAAGCTTTCTTT. V usage is TRBV5-1 and J usage is TRBJ1-1; maybe TRBD1 (6 bases). Germline CDR1 reads SGHRS; CDR2 reads YFSETQ. Trimming shortened V by 0 bases and J by 4 bases, and 10 bases separated the two germline ends. There are 14 residues in the CDR3.

V usage is TRBV7-2 and J usage is TRBJ2-7; 8 bases are shared with TRBD2. Trimming removed 10 bases from V and 7 bases from J; junction bases left unmatched: 12. The length of the CDR3 is 13 residues. The germline V gene encodes CDR1 SGHTA and CDR2 FQGNSA. CDR3 sequence (DNA): TGTGCCACGCGTAGCGGGATAACGGGAGAGCAGTACTTC. It translates to CATRSGITGEQYF.